This TCR beta chain was found in a study of shared clonotypes between healthy human individuals. Study-wide points: Clonotypes shared by all four sorted-subset donors had higher generation probabilities than non-shared clonotypes.

Authors' data handling: Filtering of immunoSEQ junctional sequences could not match full-length read filtering. TCRdb's table, derived via immunoSEQ multiplex PCR, lists solely in-frame clones and lacks some. That table supplies the V and J calls and clone size; D and trimming were determined from the DNA. The top ten hold approximately 0.3% of the sample, which has roughly 380,000 clones, about 96% seen once. Combining CD45RO+ cells with CCR7-negative CD45RA+ TemRA cells gave CD8 memory. A note on this clone: Its specificity is unknown.

This CDR3 region has 17 residues. The germline gives CDR1 MGHRA, CDR2 YSYEKL. Trimming took off 1 base at V and 3 bases at J, with 16 bases between the two ends. The sample was memory CD8+ T cells sorted from blood. Indicated subset: CD45RO+ cells pooled with CCR7-negative TemRA cells. This receptor was taken from a man aged 30-40 years in good health. The chain joins TRBV4-1 to TRBJ2-1, with D perhaps matching TRBD1 or TRBD2 (5 bases each). DNA of the CDR3: TGCGCCAGCAGCCAAGGGCGGGCTAGGGGAAACTACAATGAGCAGTTCTTC. Translation gives CASSQGRARGNYNEQFF.